This T cell receptor beta chain was sequenced during a study of T-cell memory formation after mild COVID-19. Whole-study results and caveats: Clones shrinking between day 15 and 85 showed a balanced CD4/CD8 split, and those that grew later tilted toward CD4+. The authors left the SARS-CoV-2 specificity of second-wave clones peaking on day 37 unconfirmed. For contracting clones, CD4+ ones sat mainly in CM and EM, CD8+ in EMRA.

This clonotype was recorded a few times. Antigen: not known. After 5'RACE with constant-segment primers, TCR alpha and TCR beta cDNA libraries carrying sample barcodes and UMIs were obtained. TCRdb redid the calling of the 5' RACE reads with MiXCR, one entry per CDR3 protein. The table records some 130,000 distinct CDR3 sequences, almost 25% of them present only once. The junction had 10 bases not matched to a gene; V was cut back by 5 bases and J by 4 bases. CDR3 length equals 16 residues. Per the germline V gene, CDR1 is SEHNR and CDR2 is FQNEAQ (reference sequence). The V call is TRBV7-9, the J call TRBJ2-1; 8 positions match TRBD2. The TCR sequence derives from an adult woman who had mild COVID-19 (a few samples of this study predate the infection). Cell type and time point are not known. The sample comprised PBMCs or a T cell subset sorted from them (not recorded which). The CDR3 DNA is TGTGCCAGCAGCCCCCTCTCCAGCGGGAGATACAATGAGCAGTTCTTC. Translating it yields CASSPLSSGRYNEQFF.